Sequencing of this TCR beta chain was carried out in a study of blood T cell repertoires in COVID-19. Study information: Cohort 3 recovered donors had two negative PCRs, clearance, or symptom resolution. COVID-19 samples collected from the United States, Italy and Spain covered acute and convalescent phases. Sources were T cells, B-cell-depleted T cells, or PBMCs; the material itself was cDNA or gDNA.

The ends were cut back, 2 bases at V and 6 bases at J, with 14 bases in the middle. CDR3 size: 16 residues. Germline CDR1 and CDR2: MNHEY and SMNVEV (reference sequence). Original handling: Amplification of reference gene primers was used by the study to estimate nucleated cell counts. Only in-frame clones appear in the TCRdb table, and some are missing; sequencing was by immunoSEQ multiplex PCR. The V and J calls and clone size are taken from that table; D and trimming were inferred from the DNA. The table shows approximately 150,000 clones, with over 70% occurring only once. In this sample, this clone turned up once.

The source material was PBMCs or T cells enriched from blood (not recorded which). The receptor comes from a man between 50 and 59 years old in a cohort exposed to, infected with or recovered from COVID-19 (not recorded which). The chain employs TRBV27 and TRBJ1-6, with D unresolved. Here the CDR3 reads CASSLGSRHSNSPLHF. CDR3 nucleotides: TGTGCCAGCAGTTTAGGCTCCAGACACTCTAATTCACCCCTCCACTTT.